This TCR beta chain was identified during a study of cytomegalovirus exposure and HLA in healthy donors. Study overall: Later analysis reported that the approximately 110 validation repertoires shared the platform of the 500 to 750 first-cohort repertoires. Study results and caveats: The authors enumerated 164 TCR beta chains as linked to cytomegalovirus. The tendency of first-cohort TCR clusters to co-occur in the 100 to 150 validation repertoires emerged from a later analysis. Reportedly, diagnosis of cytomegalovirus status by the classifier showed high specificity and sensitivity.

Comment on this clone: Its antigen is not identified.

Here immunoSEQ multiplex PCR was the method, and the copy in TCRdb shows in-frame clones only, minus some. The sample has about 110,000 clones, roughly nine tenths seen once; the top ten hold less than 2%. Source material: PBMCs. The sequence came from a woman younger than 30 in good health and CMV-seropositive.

The CDR3 coding sequence is TGTGCCAGCAGGCCACTTCCCCGTATAGCGGGTCTCGCAGATACGCAGTATTTT. Translation gives CASRPLPRIAGLADTQYF. J is TRBJ2-3 and V is TRBV2, with TRBD2 matching over 7 bases. Germline V lookup: CDR1 SNHLY, CDR2 FYNNEI. The CDR3 length is 18 residues. Trimming removed 6 bases from V and 4 bases from J; junction bases left unmatched: 19.